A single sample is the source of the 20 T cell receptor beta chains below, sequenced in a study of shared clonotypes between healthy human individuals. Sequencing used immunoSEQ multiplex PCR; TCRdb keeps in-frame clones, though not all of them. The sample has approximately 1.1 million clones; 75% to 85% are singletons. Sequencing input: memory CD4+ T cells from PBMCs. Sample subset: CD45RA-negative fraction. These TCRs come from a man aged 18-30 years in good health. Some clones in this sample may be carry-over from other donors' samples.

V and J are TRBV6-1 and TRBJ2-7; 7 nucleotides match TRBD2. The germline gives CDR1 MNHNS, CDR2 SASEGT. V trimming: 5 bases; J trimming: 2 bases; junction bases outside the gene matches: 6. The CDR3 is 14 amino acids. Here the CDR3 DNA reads TGTGCCAGCAGTCGAGGACTAGAGCCCTACGAGCAGTACTTC. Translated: CASSRGLEPYEQYF.

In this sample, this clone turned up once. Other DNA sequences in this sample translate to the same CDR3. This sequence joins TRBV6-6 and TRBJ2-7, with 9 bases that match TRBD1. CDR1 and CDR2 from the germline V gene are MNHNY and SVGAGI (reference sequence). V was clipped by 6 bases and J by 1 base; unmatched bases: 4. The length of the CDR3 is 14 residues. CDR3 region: CASSPGTGSYEQYF. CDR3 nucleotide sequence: TGTGCCAGCAGCCCCGGGACAGGGTCCTACGAGCAGTACTTC.

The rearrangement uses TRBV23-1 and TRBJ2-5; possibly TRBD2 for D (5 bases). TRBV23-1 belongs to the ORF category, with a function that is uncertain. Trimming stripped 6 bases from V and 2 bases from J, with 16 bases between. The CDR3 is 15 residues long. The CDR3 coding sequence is TGCGCCAGCAGGCTCCGGTTACGGGATCAAGAGACCCAGTACTTC. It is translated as CASRLRLRDQETQYF.

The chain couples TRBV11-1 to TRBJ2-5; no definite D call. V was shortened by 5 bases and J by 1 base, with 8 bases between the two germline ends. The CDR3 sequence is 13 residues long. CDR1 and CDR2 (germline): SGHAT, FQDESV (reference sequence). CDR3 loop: CASSPRIQETQYF. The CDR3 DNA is TGTGCCAGCAGCCCCAGGATCCAAGAGACCCAGTACTTC.

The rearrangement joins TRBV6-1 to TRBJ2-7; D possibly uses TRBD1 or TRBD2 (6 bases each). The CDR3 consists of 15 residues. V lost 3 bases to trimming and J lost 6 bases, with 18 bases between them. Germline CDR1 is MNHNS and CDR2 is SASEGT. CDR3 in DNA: TGTGCCAGCAGTGAGCTACCGTTGGGGGGCTCCGAGCAGTACTTC. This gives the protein CASSELPLGGSEQYF.

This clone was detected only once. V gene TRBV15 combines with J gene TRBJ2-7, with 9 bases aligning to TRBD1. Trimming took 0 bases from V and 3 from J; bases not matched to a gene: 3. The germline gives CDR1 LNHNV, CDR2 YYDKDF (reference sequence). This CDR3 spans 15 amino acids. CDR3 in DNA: TGTGCCACCAGCAGAGATCCGACAGGGGGCTACGAGCAGTACTTC. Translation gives CATSRDPTGGYEQYF. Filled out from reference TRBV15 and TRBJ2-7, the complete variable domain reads DAMVIQNPRYQVTQFGKPVTLSCSQTLNHNVMYWYQQKSSQAPKLLFHYYDKDFNNEADTPDNFQSRRPNTSFCFLDIRSPGLGDTAMYLCATSRDPTGGYEQYFGPGTRLTVT.

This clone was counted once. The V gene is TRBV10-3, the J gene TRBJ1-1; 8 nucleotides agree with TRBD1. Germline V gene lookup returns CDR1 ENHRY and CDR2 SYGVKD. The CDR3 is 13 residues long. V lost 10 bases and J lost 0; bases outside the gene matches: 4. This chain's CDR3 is CASSTGVNTEAFF. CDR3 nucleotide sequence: TGTGCCAGCTCGACAGGGGTGAACACTGAAGCTTTCTTT.

The chain's CDR3 is CASSLRTGTEAFF. CDR3 DNA: TGTGCCAGCAGCTTGAGAACCGGCACTGAAGCTTTCTTT. The J gene is TRBJ1-1, the V gene TRBV7-6, with D unclear. The CDR3 contains 13 residues. With 3 bases removed from V and 4 bases from J, the gap between germline ends came to 9 bases. The germline CDR1 and CDR2 sequences are SGHVS and FNYEAQ.

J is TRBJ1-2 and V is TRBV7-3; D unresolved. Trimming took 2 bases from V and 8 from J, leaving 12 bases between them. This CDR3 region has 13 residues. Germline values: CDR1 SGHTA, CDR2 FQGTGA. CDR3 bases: TGTGCCAGCAGCTTAGTCGTTTCTCAGGGCTACACCTTC. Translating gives CASSLVVSQGYTF.

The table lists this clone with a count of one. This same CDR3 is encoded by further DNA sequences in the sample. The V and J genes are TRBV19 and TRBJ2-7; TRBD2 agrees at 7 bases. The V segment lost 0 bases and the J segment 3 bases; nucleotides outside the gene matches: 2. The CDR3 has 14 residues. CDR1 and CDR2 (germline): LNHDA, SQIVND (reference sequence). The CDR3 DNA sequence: TGTGCCAGTAGTATAGAAGCGGGGAGCTACGAGCAGTACTTC. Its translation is CASSIEAGSYEQYF.

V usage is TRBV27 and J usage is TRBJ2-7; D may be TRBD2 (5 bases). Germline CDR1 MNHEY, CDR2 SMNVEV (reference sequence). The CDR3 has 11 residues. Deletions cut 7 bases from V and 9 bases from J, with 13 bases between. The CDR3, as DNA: TGTGCCAGCACTCGGGCCGGGGTGCAGTACTTC. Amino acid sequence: CASTRAGVQYF.

The CDR3 spells CASSIRPPANYGYTF. In nucleotides, the CDR3 is TGTGCCAGTAGTATCCGACCCCCGGCTAACTATGGCTACACCTTC. The V call is TRBV19, the J call TRBJ1-2; no definite D call. V was trimmed by 3 bases and J by 0 bases, leaving 11 bases between them. The CDR3 sequence is 15 residues long. The V gene's germline CDR1 is LNHDA and CDR2 SQIVND (reference sequence).

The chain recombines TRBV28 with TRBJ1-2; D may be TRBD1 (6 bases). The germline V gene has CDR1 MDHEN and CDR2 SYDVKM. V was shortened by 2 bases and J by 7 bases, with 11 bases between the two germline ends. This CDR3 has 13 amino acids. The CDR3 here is CASSLQGQAGYTF. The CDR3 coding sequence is TGTGCCAGCAGTTTACAGGGGCAAGCTGGCTACACCTTC.

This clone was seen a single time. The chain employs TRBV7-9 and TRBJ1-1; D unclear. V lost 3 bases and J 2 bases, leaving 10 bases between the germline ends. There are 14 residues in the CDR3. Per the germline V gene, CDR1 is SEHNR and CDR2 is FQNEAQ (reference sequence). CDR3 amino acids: CASSLAAFNTEAFF. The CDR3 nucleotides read TGTGCCAGCAGCTTGGCAGCCTTCAACACTGAAGCTTTCTTT. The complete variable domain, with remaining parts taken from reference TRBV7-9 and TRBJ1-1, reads DTGVSQNPRHKITKRGQNVTFRCDPISEHNRLYWYRQTLGQGPEFLTYFQNEAQLEKSRLLSDRFSAERPKGSFSTLEIQRTEQGDSAMYLCASSLAAFNTEAFFGQGTRLTVV.

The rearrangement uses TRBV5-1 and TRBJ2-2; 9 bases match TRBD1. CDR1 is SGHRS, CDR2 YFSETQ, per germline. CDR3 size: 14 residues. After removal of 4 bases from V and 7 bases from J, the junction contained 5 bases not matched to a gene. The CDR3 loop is CASSGTGFGGELFF. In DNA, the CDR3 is TGCGCCAGCAGCGGGACAGGGTTTGGCGGGGAGCTGTTTTTT.

CDR3 protein: CSVEGDSNYEQYF. CDR3 bases: TGCAGCGTTGAAGGGGACAGCAACTACGAGCAGTACTTC. This chain uses TRBV29-1 with TRBJ2-7; 7 bases match TRBD1. V trimming: 1 base; J trimming: 3 bases; junction bases outside the gene matches: 3. CDR1 and CDR2 (germline): SQVTM, ANQGSEA. CDR3 length: 13 amino acids.

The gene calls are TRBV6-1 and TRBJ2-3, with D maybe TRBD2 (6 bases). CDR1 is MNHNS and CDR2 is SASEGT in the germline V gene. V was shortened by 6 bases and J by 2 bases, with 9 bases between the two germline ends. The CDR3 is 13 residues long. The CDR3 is CASRGGATDTQYF. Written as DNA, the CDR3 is TGTGCCAGCAGAGGCGGGGCCACAGATACGCAGTATTTT.

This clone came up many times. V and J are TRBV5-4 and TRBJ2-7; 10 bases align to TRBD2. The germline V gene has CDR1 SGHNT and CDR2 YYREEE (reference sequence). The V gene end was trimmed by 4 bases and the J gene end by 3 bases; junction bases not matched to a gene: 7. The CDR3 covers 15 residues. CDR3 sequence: CASSNEGLAYYEQYF. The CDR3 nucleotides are TGTGCCAGCAGCAACGAGGGACTAGCGTACTACGAGCAGTACTTC. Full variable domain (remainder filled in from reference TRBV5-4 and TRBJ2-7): ETGVTQSPTHLIKTRGQQVTLRCSSQSGHNTVSWYQQALGQGPQFIFQYYREEENGRGNFPPRFSGLQFPNYSSELNVNALELDDSALYLCASSNEGLAYYEQYFGPGTRLTVT.

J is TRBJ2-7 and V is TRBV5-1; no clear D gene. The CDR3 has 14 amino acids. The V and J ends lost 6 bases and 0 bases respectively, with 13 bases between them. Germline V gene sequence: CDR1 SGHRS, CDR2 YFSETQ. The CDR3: CASTLGSSSYEQYF. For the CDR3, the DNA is TGCGCCAGCACGCTGGGTAGTAGCTCCTACGAGCAGTACTTC.

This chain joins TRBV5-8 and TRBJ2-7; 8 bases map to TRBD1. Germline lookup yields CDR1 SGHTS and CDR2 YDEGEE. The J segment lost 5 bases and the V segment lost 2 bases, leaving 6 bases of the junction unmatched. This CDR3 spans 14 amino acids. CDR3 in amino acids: CASSLRTGLNEQYF. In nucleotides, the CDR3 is TGTGCCAGCAGCTTACGGACAGGGCTGAACGAGCAGTACTTC.